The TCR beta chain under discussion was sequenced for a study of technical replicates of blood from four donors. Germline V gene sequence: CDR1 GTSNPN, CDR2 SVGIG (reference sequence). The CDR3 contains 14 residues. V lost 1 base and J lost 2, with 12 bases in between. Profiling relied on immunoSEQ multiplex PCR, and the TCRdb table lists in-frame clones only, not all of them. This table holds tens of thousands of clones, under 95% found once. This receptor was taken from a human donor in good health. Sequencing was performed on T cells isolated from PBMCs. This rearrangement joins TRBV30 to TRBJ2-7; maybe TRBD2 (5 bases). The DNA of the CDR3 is TGTGCCTGGAGTGGCTGGACGGGGACCTACGAGCAGTACTTC. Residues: CAWSGWTGTYEQYF.